This record looks at one T cell receptor (beta chain) sequence and its context. What it binds is unknown. J was trimmed by 6 bases and V by 1 base; bases with no gene match: 10. CDR1 SGHRS and CDR2 YFSETQ come from the germline V gene. CDR3 size: 16 residues. Researchers ran immunoSEQ v3.0 at survey level. The data were produced by immunoSEQ multiplex PCR, yet TCRdb's version contains in-frame clones alone and is incomplete. The sample lists 30,000 to 35,000 clones, roughly 74% occurring once. The data derive from a study of long-term antiretroviral therapy in people with HIV. Study-level findings and limits: Clonotypes expanded prior to ART showed repertoire dominance at all sampled time points.

This receptor was identified in a man between 50 and 59 years old with HIV. The rearrangement uses TRBV5-1 and TRBJ2-1; the match to TRBD1 covers 7 bases. The starting material was unsorted PBMCs, obtained 3 years after starting antiretroviral therapy. The CDR3 DNA reads TGCGCCAGCAGCTTGCAACTCGGACAGGTGAGCAATGAGCAGTTCTTC. Translated, it gives CASSLQLGQVSNEQFF.